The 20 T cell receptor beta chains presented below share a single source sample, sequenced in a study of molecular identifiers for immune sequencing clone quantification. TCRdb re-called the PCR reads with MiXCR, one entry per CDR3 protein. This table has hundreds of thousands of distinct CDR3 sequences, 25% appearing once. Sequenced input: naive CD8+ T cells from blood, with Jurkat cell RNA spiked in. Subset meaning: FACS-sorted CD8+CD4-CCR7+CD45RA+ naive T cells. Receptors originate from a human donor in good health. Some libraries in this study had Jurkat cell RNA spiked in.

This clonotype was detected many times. CDR3: CASSLEGSGDYEQYF. CDR3 sequence (DNA): TGTGCCAGCAGCTTAGAAGGGTCCGGGGACTACGAGCAGTACTTC. The chain uses TRBV7-2 and TRBJ2-7, with D possibly being TRBD2 (5 bases). Germline V gene sequence: CDR1 SGHTA, CDR2 FQGNSA. The CDR3 totals 15 residues. The V gene lost 1 base and the J gene lost 3 bases, with 13 bases spanning the gap.

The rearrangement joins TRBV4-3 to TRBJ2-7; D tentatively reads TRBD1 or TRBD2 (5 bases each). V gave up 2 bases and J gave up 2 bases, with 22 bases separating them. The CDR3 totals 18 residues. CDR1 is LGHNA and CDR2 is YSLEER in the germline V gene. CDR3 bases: TGCGCCAGCAGCCAACTAAGTAGTCTCGGGACGACGACCTACGAGCAGTACTTC. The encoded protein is CASSQLSSLGTTTYEQYF.

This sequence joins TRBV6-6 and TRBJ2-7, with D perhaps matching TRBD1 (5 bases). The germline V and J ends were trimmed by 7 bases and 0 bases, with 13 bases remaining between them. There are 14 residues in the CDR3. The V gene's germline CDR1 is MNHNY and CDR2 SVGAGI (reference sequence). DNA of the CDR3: TGTGCCAGCATTGCAGGGATGAGCTCCTACGAGCAGTACTTC. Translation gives CASIAGMSSYEQYF.

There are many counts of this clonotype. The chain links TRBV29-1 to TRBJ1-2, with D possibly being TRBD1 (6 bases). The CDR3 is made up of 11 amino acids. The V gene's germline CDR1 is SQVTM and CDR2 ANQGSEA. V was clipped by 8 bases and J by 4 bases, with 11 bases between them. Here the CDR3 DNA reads TGCAGCACCAGGACAGCCTATGGCTACACCTTC. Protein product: CSTRTAYGYTF.

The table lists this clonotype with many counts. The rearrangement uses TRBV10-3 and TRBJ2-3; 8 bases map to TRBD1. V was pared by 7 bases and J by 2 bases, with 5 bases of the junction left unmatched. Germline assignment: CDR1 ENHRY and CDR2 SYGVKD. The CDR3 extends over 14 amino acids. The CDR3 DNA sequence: TGTGCCATCACCGGGACAGGCAACACAGATACGCAGTATTTT. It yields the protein CAITGTGNTDTQYF.

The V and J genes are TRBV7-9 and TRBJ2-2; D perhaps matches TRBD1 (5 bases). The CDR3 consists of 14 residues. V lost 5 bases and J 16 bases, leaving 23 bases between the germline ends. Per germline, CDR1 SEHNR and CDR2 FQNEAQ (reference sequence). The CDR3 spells CASSPDRTLPVPFF. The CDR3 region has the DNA TGTGCCAGCAGCCCGGACCGGACACTCCCTGTGCCGTTTTTT.

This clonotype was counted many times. The CDR3 spells CASKGGKRSNGDTQYF. The DNA of the CDR3 is TGTGCCAGCAAGGGAGGTAAGCGGTCCAACGGAGATACGCAGTATTTT. The chain employs TRBV6-2 or TRBV6-3 and TRBJ2-3; tentatively, D is TRBD2 (6 bases). The V end was cut by 7 bases, the J end by 5 bases, with 22 bases between. The germline gives CDR1 MNHEY, CDR2 SVGEGT. The CDR3 is 16 residues long.

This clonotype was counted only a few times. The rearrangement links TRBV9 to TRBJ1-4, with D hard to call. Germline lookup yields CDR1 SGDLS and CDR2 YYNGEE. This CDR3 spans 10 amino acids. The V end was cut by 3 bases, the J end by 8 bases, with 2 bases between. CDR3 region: CASSGEKLFF. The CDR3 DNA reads TGTGCCAGCAGCGGGGAAAAACTGTTTTTT.

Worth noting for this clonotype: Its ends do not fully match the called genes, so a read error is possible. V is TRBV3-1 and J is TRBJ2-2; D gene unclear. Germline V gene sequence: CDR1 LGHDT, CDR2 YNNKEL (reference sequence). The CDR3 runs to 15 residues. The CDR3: CAGSRSLGNTGELFF. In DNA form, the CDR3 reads TGTGCCGGCAGCCGTTCGCTAGGGAACACCGGGGAGCTGTTTTTT.

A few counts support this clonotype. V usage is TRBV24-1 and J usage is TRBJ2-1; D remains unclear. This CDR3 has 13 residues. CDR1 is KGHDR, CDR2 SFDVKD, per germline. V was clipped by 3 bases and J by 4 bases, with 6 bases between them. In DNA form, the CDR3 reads TGTGCCACCAGTGATATGTCATACAATGAGCAGTTCTTC. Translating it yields CATSDMSYNEQFF.

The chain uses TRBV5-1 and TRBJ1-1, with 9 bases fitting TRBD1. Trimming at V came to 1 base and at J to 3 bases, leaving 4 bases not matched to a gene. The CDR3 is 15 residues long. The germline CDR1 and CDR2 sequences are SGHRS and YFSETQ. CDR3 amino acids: CASSLTGGRDTEAFF. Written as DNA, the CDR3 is TGCGCCAGCAGCTTGACAGGGGGCAGGGACACTGAAGCTTTCTTT.

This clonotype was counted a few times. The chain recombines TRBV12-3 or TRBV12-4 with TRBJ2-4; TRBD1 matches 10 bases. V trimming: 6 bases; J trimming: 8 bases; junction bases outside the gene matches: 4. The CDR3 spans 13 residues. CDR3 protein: CASRSGTGDIQYF. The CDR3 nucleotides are TGTGCCAGCAGATCCGGGACAGGGGACATTCAGTACTTC.

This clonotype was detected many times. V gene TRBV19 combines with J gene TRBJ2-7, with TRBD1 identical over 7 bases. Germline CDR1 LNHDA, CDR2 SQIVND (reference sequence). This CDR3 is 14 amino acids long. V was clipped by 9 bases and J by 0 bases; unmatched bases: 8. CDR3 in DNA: TGTGCCAGCAGTCCCGGACAGGCCTCCTACGAGCAGTACTTC. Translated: CASSPGQASYEQYF.

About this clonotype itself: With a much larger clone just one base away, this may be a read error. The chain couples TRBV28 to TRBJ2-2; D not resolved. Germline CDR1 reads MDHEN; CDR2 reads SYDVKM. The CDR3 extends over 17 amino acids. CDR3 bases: TGTGCCAGCAGAGTGCCGCGTTTGGAACCGAACACCGAGGAGCTGTTTTTT. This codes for CASRVPRLEPNTEELFF.

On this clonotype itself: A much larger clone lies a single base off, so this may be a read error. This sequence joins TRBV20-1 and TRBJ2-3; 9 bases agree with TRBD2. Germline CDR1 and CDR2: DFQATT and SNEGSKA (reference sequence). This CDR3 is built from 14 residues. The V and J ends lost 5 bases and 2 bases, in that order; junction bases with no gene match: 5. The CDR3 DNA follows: TGCAGTGCTGAGGGACTAGCCGACACAGATACGCAGTATTTT. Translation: CSAEGLADTDTQYF.

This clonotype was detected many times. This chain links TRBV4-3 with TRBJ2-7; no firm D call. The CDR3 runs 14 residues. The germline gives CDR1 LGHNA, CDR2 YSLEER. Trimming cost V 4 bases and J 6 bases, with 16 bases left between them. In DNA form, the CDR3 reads TGCGCCAGCAGCCCGGCTAGAGACGGGTTCGAGCAGTACTTC. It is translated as CASSPARDGFEQYF.

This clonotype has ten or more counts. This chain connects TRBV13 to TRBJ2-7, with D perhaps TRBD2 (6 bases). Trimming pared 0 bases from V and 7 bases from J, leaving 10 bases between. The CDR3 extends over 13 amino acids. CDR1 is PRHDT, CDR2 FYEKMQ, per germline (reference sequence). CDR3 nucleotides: TGTGCCAGCAGCTTAGGCGGGGGTGAAGAGCAGTACTTC. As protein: CASSLGGGEEQYF.

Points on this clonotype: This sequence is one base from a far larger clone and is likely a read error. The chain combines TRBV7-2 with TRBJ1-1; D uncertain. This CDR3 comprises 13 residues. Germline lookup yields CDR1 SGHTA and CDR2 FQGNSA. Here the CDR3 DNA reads TGTGCCGGCAGCCCGCCCGGGAACACTGAAGCTTTCTTT. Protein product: CAGSPPGNTEAFF.

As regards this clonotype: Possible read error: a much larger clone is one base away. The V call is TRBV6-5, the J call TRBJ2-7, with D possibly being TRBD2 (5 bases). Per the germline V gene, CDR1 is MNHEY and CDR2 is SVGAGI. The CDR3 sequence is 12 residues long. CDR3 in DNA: TGTGCCGGCAGTTACACCGGGGTCGAGCAGTACTTC. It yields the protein CAGSYTGVEQYF.

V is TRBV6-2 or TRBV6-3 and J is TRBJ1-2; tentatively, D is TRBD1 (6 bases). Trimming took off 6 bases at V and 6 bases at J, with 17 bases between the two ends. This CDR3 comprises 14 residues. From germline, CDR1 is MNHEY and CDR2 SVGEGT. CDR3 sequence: CASSPDRFLHGYTF. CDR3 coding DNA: TGTGCCAGCAGCCCCGACAGGTTTCTACATGGCTACACCTTC.